The rows below give T cell receptor beta chains drawn from one sample of a study of shared clonotypes between healthy human individuals. Some clones are missing from TCRdb's copy, which holds only in-frame ones; the method was immunoSEQ multiplex PCR. The sample records about 510,000 clones, about four fifths being singletons. Sequencing was carried out using PBMCs. These receptors originate from a woman between 40 and 50 years old in good health. Some clones in this sample may be carry-over from other donors' samples. Both conserved end residues are trimmed from each CDR3. A D gene is named only where the DNA matches it firmly. Clone size is shown for a subset of rows, as once, few, many or a class of expanded clone.

size	length	J	D	V	CDR3
.	11	TRBJ2-7	.	TRBV6-4	ASSTRAGYEQY
.	13	TRBJ2-7	TRBD2	TRBV7-8	ASSLGRTSSYEQY
.	13	TRBJ2-5	.	TRBV18	ASSRFERGRKTQY
.	13	TRBJ2-7	TRBD1	TRBV4-1	ASSPGTGSTYEQY
.	15	TRBJ1-1	TRBD1	TRBV29-1	SVGGPAGGRGNTEAF
.	12	TRBJ2-7	.	TRBV27	ASNRKVSSYEQY
few	13	TRBJ1-1	.	TRBV5-4	ASSSEWAVDTEAF
.	12	TRBJ1-2	TRBD1	TRBV29-1	SAKTGERPDGYT
many	15	TRBJ2-7	TRBD2	TRBV19	ASSPRGGTLFPYEQY
.	10	TRBJ2-1	.	TRBV7-9	ASSQGSSEQF
.	13	TRBJ2-1	TRBD2	TRBV9	ASSVGRLAYNEQF
.	14	TRBJ2-7	.	TRBV11-2	ASSLRLRGEYYEQY
.	11	TRBJ1-2	.	TRBV19	ASSIDRNDGYT
.	14	TRBJ2-6	.	TRBV2	ASSFFAGTGANVLT
.	13	TRBJ1-1	.	TRBV5-1	ASSSASGMNTEAF